These 3 T cell receptor beta chains were sequenced from one sample in a study of blood T cell repertoires in COVID-19. TCRdb keeps only in-frame clones here, not all; method: immunoSEQ multiplex PCR. The table records approximately 260,000 clones, about 89% of them present only once. Input material: peripheral blood. The receptors were sampled from a man aged 45-65 years with acute or convalescent COVID-19.

The CDR3 loop is CASSLGVGDGTYGYTF. The CDR3 coding sequence is TGTGCCAGCAGCTTAGGAGTGGGGGACGGGACTTATGGCTACACCTTC. The rearrangement uses TRBV7-9 and TRBJ1-2, with D possibly TRBD1 on 5 matching bases. The CDR3 is made up of 16 amino acids. V was shortened by 1 base and J by 5 bases, with 17 bases between the two germline ends. Germline CDR1 is SEHNR and CDR2 is FQNEAQ (reference sequence).

In its sample, this clone was seen a few times. The chain employs TRBV19 and TRBJ2-3; tentatively, D is TRBD2 (6 bases). Between the trimmed V and J ends, which lost 5 bases and 1 base, there was a span of 7 bases. From germline, CDR1 is LNHDA and CDR2 SQIVND (reference sequence). The CDR3 has 13 amino acids. CDR3 sequence: CASSPGGTDTQYF. The DNA of the CDR3 is TGTGCCAGTAGTCCGGGGGGCACAGATACGCAGTATTTT.

The CDR3 sequence is CASSGGQVPGYTF. CDR3 DNA: TGTGCCAGCAGCGGGGGACAGGTGCCTGGCTACACCTTC. V is TRBV5-6 and J is TRBJ1-2, with 8 bases identical to TRBD1. The V gene end was trimmed by 4 bases and the J gene end by 7 bases; junction bases not matched to a gene: 6. CDR1 and CDR2 (germline): SGHDT, YYEEEE. The CDR3 extends over 13 amino acids. Supplemented by reference TRBV5-6 and TRBJ1-2, the full variable domain reads DAGVTQSPTHLIKTRGQQVTLRCSPKSGHDTVSWYQQALGQGPQFIFQYYEEEERQRGNFPDRFSGHQFPNYSSELNVNALLLGDSALYLCASSGGQVPGYTFGSGTRLTVV.